This TCR beta chain is from a study of T cell repertoires in cytomegalovirus infection. Study as a whole: Public TCR beta signature analysis indicated the presence of both CMV infection and matching HLA type.

The germline gives CDR1 SEHNR, CDR2 FQNEAQ (reference sequence). V was pared by 5 bases and J by 5 bases, with 13 bases between. The CDR3 is 14 residues long. Ten or more counts support this clonotype. The antigen is not known. Study findings and constraints: Summed public TCR beta family frequency identified CMV carriers bearing the relevant HLA. Dominating the ex vivo response were TCR beta clonotypes that were CMV-specific and HLA-C-restricted.

MiXCR, applied by TCRdb to the reads, yields one record per CDR3 protein. The table shows about 440,000 distinct CDR3 sequences, with about 33% occurring only once. The material sequenced was PBMCs. The chain carries TRBV7-9 and TRBJ1-5; D gene ambiguous. This TCR came from a human donor in good health (CMV status not recorded). Some clones in this sample may be carry-over from other donors' samples. CDR3 bases: TGTGCCAGCAGCCCCTCGGGGAGGGATCAGCCCCAGCATTTT. This gives the protein CASSPSGRDQPQHF.